This passage covers 7 T cell receptor beta chains from one sample sequenced in a study of shared clonotypes between healthy human individuals. Sequencing was performed with immunoSEQ multiplex PCR; in TCRdb, only in-frame clones are kept and a portion is missing. The sample yields under 1,100,000 clones, 75% to 80% seen once. The sample taken for sequencing was memory CD4+ T cells from PBMCs. The subset was: CD45RA-negative fraction. The receptor set was obtained from a man in his late teens or twenties in good health. Some clones in this sample may be carry-over from other donors' samples.

In this sample, this clone turned up once. V gene TRBV7-2 combines with J gene TRBJ2-7, with TRBD1 identical over 10 bases. The trim removed 5 bases at V and 3 bases at J, leaving 7 bases unmatched. CDR3 length equals 15 residues. Germline-derived CDR1 and CDR2 are SGHTA and FQGNSA. This CDR3 is CASSSRDRGHYEQYF. The DNA of the CDR3 is TGTGCCAGCAGCAGCCGGGACAGGGGACACTACGAGCAGTACTTC.

The chain has TRBV7-2 and TRBJ2-5, with 8 nucleotides matching TRBD2. J lost 5 bases, V lost 2 bases, and 7 bases had no gene match. Per the germline V gene, CDR1 is SGHTA and CDR2 is FQGNSA. The CDR3 length is 15 residues. CDR3 in amino acids: CASSLISGSLETQYF. Written as DNA, the CDR3 is TGTGCCAGCAGCTTAATCAGCGGGAGCTTGGAGACCCAGTACTTC.

The V call is TRBV14, the J call TRBJ1-4; possible D gene TRBD1, 6 bases. CDR3 size: 15 residues. V lost 4 bases and J lost 8, with 17 bases in between. Germline CDR1 SGHDN, CDR2 FVKESK. Here the CDR3 reads CASSPRGQREEKLFF. In nucleotides, the CDR3 is TGTGCCAGCAGCCCCAGGGGCCAAAGGGAGGAAAAACTGTTTTTT. The full variable domain, rest sourced from reference TRBV14 and TRBJ1-4, is EAGVTQFPSHSVIEKGQTVTLRCDPISGHDNLYWYRRVMGKEIKFLLHFVKESKQDESGMPNNRFLAERTGGTYSTLKVQPAELEDSGVYFCASSPRGQREEKLFFGSGTQLSVL.

The sample holds a few counts of this clone. The chain is built from TRBV5-1 and TRBJ2-1; TRBD2 matches at 15 bases. The junction had 4 bases not matched to a gene; V was cut back by 4 bases and J by 5 bases. Per the germline V gene, CDR1 is SGHRS and CDR2 is YFSETQ. The length of the CDR3 is 16 residues. In DNA form, the CDR3 reads TGCGCCAGCAGCAGCCGGACTAGCGGGAGGGACAATGAGCAGTTCTTC. Translation: CASSSRTSGRDNEQFF.

About this clone: It differs at one base from a far larger clone, so likely a read error. The chain combines TRBV30 with TRBJ1-1; no reliable D call. The CDR3 has 13 amino acids. Germline V lookup: CDR1 GTSNPN, CDR2 SVGIG (reference sequence). The CDR3 nucleotides are TGTGCCTGGGACTGGAACATGAACACTGAAGCTTCCTTT. As protein: CAWDWNMNTEASF.

The chain recombines TRBV18 with TRBJ2-7; TRBD2 matches 13 bases. Per germline, CDR1 KGHSH and CDR2 LQKENI. CDR3 length: 15 residues. The junction had 6 bases not matched to a gene; V was cut back by 3 bases and J by 7 bases. CDR3 bases: TGTGCCAGCTCACCGGGGACTAGCGGGAACGGGGAGCAGTACTTC. As protein: CASSPGTSGNGEQYF.

The chain joins TRBV5-1 to TRBJ1-1; the match to TRBD1 covers 10 bases. In germline, CDR1 is SGHRS, CDR2 YFSETQ. This CDR3 spans 16 amino acids. V was clipped by 4 bases and J by 0 bases; unmatched bases: 6. This chain's CDR3 is CASSRGQGTLNTEAFF. The CDR3 DNA follows: TGCGCCAGCAGCCGGGGACAGGGGACCTTGAACACTGAAGCTTTCTTT.